This section outlines one T cell receptor beta chain sequence together with its context. This clone was seen just once. No cognate antigen has been identified for it. Within one base of it there is no much larger clone, and no base qualities were kept. The data were taken from a study of blood T cell repertoires in COVID-19 (dated by TCRdb to the early 2020s). A note on the overall study: The collaborator samples originated in the United States, Italy and Spain and spanned the acute and convalescent phases of COVID-19. Where HLA class I and class II types were available, the types were taken from metadata supplied by the sample provider, not from assay-based typing. Deeply sampled blood TCRbeta repertoires from subjects exposed to, actively infected with, or recovered from COVID-19 were included in the dataset. Samples were obtained from the ongoing ImmuneRACE study (first 160 participants) and from over a thousand subjects provided by 6 global collaborators. Nearly every sample came with metadata listing a de-identified subject ID, COVID-19 status, age in years and sex. The repertoires were made available in a free public database intended to serve as a resource for research on the immune response to SARS-CoV-2. The material from the prospective study consisted of cDNA or gDNA derived from T cells, B-cell-depleted T cells, or PBMCs.

General conclusions and limits of the study: The quantity of clinical and demographic metadata differed by source and by participant and was supplied without curation.

CDR1 and CDR2, per the germline V gene, are MDHEN and SYDVKM. Including cysteine and phenylalanine, the CDR3 has 13 amino acids. The retained sequence is limited to the CDR3, 39 bases, with the frame set at the first base. A distance of 14 bases separates the germline ends of V and J, which lose 7 bases and 5 bases respectively. Participants in the prospective study were aged about 18 to 95 years, lived in about two dozen United States geographic areas, and enrolled through a virtual design. In the prospective study, participants were assigned to cohorts based on the clinical history participants reported in a screening survey and a study questionnaire. In the prospective study, whole blood, serum and a nasopharyngeal or oropharyngeal swab were collected from each participant by mobile phlebotomists. Participants in the prospective study had the option to provide additional blood draws and questionnaires over an approximately 2-month period. Blood samples from the prospective study were shipped frozen or at room temperature prior to DNA extraction.

TCRbeta CDR3 regions were amplified from genomic DNA using the immunoSEQ Assay, a bias-controlled multiplex PCR. In the source study's methods: The number of nucleated cells in each sample was estimated from the amplification of reference gene primers within the assay. Sequence reads were collapsed and filtered to measure the absolute abundance of every unique TCRbeta CDR3 rearrangement. Productive Simpson clonality was computed per sample as the square root of Simpson's diversity index over productive rearrangements. The immuneACCESS repertoire file appears here via TCRdb, limited to in-frame rearrangements. These files lack a portion of the clones; in checked studies, under half of the deficit traces to unresolved V genes, and the cause of the others is not known. V, J and clone size derive from that table, while D and trimming were established from the DNA sequence. This sample is represented by some 190,000 clones; around 80% of them were singletons. The top ten constitute less than 20% of the sample.

The specimen was PBMCs or T cells enriched from blood (not recorded which). The receptor was derived from a woman aged 50 to 65 with acute COVID-19. The chain uses TRBV28 and TRBJ1-2; no D gene is confidently identified. The DNA sequence is given as TGTGCCAGCACACCAGACGGAGTATATGGCTACACCTTC. Its protein reads: CASTPDGVYGYTF.